This entry lists 9 T cell receptor beta chains sequenced from one sample in a study of molecular identifiers for immune sequencing clone quantification. One entry per CDR3 protein results from TCRdb running MiXCR on the PCR reads. The profile shows 350,000 or so distinct CDR3 sequences, about a fifth of them singletons. Sample: naive CD8+ T cells from blood, with Jurkat cell RNA spiked in. Subset indicated: FACS-sorted CD8+CD4-CCR7+CD45RA+ naive T cells. The receptors come from a human donor in good health. Some libraries in this study had Jurkat cell RNA spiked in.

For this clonotype: A much larger clone lies one base from this, so it may be a read error. V and J are TRBV27 and TRBJ2-7; either TRBD1 or TRBD2 may supply D (5 bases each). Trimming took off 8 bases at V and 5 bases at J, with 16 bases between the two ends. Germline loops: CDR1 MNHEY, CDR2 SMNVEV (reference sequence). This CDR3 contains 13 residues. CDR3 residues: CASGSGPSNEQYF. The CDR3 DNA reads as TGTGCCAGCGGTTCGGGACCTAGTAACGAGCAGTACTTC.

This clonotype was seen a handful of times. The chain couples TRBV20-1 to TRBJ2-3; 8 positions match TRBD2. This CDR3 comprises 17 residues. Germline CDR1 and CDR2: DFQATT and SNEGSKA (reference sequence). With V trimmed by 3 bases and J by 3 bases, 14 bases remained unmatched. CDR3 sequence reads: CSASPTATSGGTDTQYF. The CDR3, as DNA: TGCAGTGCTAGCCCGACCGCTACTAGCGGTGGTACAGATACGCAGTATTTT.

With regard to this clonotype: This may stem from a read error, because a much larger clone lies one nucleotide away. Because it lacks the conserved phenylalanine or tryptophan at the end, this CDR3 is likely a read error. The chain recombines TRBV5-6 with TRBJ1-1; tentative D call: TRBD1 (5 bases). There are 15 residues in the CDR3. V was pared by 0 bases and J by 5 bases, with 14 bases between. From germline, CDR1 is SGHDT and CDR2 YYEEEE. The CDR3, as DNA: TGTGCCAGCAGCTTGGAGGGCCCGGGGGGTACTGAAGCTTTCCTT. It yields the protein CASSLEGPGGTEAFL.

This clonotype was seen at least ten times. One junction end does not reproduce the germline sequence, and a read error may be involved. The chain employs TRBV5-1 and TRBJ2-7; TRBD2 matches 8 bases. The CDR3 runs 12 residues. CDR1 and CDR2 (germline): SGHRS, YFSETQ. This CDR3 reads CASSLAGSEQYF. Written as DNA, the CDR3 is TGTGCCAGCAGTCTAGCGGGCAGCGAGCAGTACTTC. Filled out from reference TRBV5-1 and TRBJ2-7, the complete variable domain reads KAGVTQTPRYLIKTRGQQVTLSCSPISGHRSVSWYQQTPGQGLQFLFEYFSETQRNKGNFPGRFSGRQFSNSRSEMNVSTLELGDSALYLCASSLAGSEQYFGPGTRLTVT.

This clonotype was detected a few times. The chain combines TRBV7-9 with TRBJ2-7, with 8 bases identical to TRBD1. Losses at the gene ends were 5 bases for V and 0 bases for J; bases not matched to a gene: 9. Germline CDR1 SEHNR, CDR2 FQNEAQ (reference sequence). CDR3 size: 16 residues. The CDR3 nucleotides are TGTGCCAGCAGCCTCGGACAGGGTAGATCCTCCTACGAGCAGTACTTC. Amino acid sequence: CASSLGQGRSSYEQYF.

About this clonotype itself: The junction departs from germline at one end; a sequencing error may be responsible. The chain carries TRBV4-1 and TRBJ1-2; a possible D gene is TRBD1 (6 bases). The germline CDR1 and CDR2 sequences are MGHRA and YSYEKL. The CDR3 runs 15 residues. In DNA form, the CDR3 reads TGCGCCAGCAGCCAAGGGGGGTCAGGGGCGCTGGGCTACGCCTTC. As protein: CASSQGGSGALGYAF.

At least ten counts were recorded for this clonotype. A junction boundary mismatches the germline segment, possibly from a read error. This sequence joins TRBV5-5 and TRBJ2-3; D is undetermined. Germline CDR1 reads SGHKS; CDR2 reads YYEKEE (reference sequence). This CDR3 region has 14 residues. The CDR3, as DNA: TGTGCCAGCAGCCGTAGTAAGGGTCCAGATATGCAGTATTTT. Translating gives CASSRSKGPDMQYF.

On this clonotype itself: Given a far larger clone just one base away, this is likely a sequencing read error. The CDR3 ends on some other residue instead of the conserved phenylalanine or tryptophan, so this is likely a read error. This chain uses TRBV6-5 with TRBJ1-5; D possibly corresponds to TRBD1 (5 bases). The ends were cut back, 4 bases at V and 4 bases at J, with 8 bases in the middle. Germline V gene sequence: CDR1 MNHEY, CDR2 SVGAGI. The CDR3 consists of 13 residues. CDR3 protein: CASSLGRNQPQHL. The CDR3 DNA sequence: TGTGCCAGCAGTTTGGGGCGGAATCAGCCCCAGCATCTT.

The sample holds a few counts of this clonotype. The chain employs TRBV27 and TRBJ2-5, with no clear D. Germline CDR1 MNHEY, CDR2 SMNVEV (reference sequence). The V end was cut by 5 bases, the J end by 5 bases, with 18 bases between. The CDR3 totals 15 residues. CDR3 nucleotide sequence: TGTGCCAGCAGTCCCGGCCCGGTGGAAAAGGAGACCCAGTACTTC. Amino acid sequence: CASSPGPVEKETQYF.